This TCR beta chain was sequenced during a study of cytomegalovirus exposure and HLA in healthy donors. V was clipped by 2 bases and J by 7 bases, with 11 bases between them. The CDR3 runs to 13 residues. Germline assignment: CDR1 SGHTA and CDR2 FQGTGA. 60 Vbeta and 13 Jbeta primers were used in PCR. Sequencing used immunoSEQ multiplex PCR; TCRdb keeps in-frame clones, though not all of them. The table lists under 250,000 clones, over 65% of them singletons. To note about this clone: What it binds is unknown.

General observations from the study: Reports state that TCR beta sequences accurately predicted most subjects' HLA-A and HLA-B alleles. CMV serostatus was the only recorded immune exposure for donors.

V gene TRBV7-3 combines with J gene TRBJ1-2, with D perhaps matching TRBD1 (5 bases). This clonotype originated in a human donor in good health. Sequencing was performed on PBMCs. CDR3 loop: CASSLDGQGGYTF. The CDR3 DNA reads TGTGCCAGCAGCTTAGATGGGCAGGGTGGCTACACCTTC.